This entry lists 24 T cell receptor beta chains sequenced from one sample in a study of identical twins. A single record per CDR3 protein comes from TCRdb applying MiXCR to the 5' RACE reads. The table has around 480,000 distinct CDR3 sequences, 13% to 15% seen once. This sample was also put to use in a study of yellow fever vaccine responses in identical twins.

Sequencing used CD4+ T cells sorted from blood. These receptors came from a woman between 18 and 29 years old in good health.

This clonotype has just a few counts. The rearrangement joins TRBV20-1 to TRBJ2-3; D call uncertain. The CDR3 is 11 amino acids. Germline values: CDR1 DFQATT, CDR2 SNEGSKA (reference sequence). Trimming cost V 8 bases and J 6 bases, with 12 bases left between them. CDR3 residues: CSSTLGDTQYF. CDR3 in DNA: TGCAGTTCGACGCTGGGGGATACGCAGTATTTT.

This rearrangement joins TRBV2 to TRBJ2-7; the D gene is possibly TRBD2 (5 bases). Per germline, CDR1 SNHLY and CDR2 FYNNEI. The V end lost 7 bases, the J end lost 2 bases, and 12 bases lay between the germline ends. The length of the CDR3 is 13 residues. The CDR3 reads CASTNDGTYEQYF. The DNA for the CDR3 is TGTGCCAGCACCAATGACGGGACCTACGAGCAGTACTTC.

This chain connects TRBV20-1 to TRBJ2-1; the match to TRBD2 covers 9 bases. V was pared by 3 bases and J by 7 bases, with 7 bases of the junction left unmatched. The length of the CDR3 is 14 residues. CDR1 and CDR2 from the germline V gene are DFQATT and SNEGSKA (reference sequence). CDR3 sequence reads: CSARAGGPGNEQFF. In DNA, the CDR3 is TGCAGTGCTAGGGCGGGAGGGCCGGGGAATGAGCAGTTCTTC.

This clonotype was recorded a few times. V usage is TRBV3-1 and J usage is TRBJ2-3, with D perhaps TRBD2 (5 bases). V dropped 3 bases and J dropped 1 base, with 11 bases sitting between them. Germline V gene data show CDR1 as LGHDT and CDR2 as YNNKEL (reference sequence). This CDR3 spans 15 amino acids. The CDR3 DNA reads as TGTGCCAGCAGCCACCGGACCGGGGGCACAGATACGCAGTATTTT. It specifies CASSHRTGGTDTQYF.

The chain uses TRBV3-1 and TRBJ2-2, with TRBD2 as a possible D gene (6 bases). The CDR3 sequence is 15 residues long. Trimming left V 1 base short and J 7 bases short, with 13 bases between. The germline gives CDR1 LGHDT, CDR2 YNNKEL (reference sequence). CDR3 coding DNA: TGTGCCAGCAGCCAAGTGGGAGGACCCCTCGGGGAGCTGTTTTTT. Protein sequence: CASSQVGGPLGELFF.

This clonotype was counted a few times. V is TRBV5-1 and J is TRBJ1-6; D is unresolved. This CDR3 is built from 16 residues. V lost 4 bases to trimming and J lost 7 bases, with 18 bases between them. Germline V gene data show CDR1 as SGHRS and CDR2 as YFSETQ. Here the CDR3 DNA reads TGCGCCAGCAGCACATTCGGACCCGGACCAAATTCACCCCTCCACTTT. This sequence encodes CASSTFGPGPNSPLHF.

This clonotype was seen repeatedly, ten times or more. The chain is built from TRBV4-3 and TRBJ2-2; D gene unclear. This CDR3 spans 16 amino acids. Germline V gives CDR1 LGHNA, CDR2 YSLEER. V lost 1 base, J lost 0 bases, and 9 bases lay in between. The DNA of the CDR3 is TGCGCCAGCAGCCAAGGGCAAGCCGCGAACACCGGGGAGCTGTTTTTT. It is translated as CASSQGQAANTGELFF.

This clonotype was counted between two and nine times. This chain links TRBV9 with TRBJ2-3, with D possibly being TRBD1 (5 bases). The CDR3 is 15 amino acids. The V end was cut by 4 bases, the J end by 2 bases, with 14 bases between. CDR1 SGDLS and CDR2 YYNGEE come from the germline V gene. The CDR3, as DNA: TGTGCCAGCAGCACGCGGACATTATCCACAGATACGCAGTATTTT. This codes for CASSTRTLSTDTQYF.

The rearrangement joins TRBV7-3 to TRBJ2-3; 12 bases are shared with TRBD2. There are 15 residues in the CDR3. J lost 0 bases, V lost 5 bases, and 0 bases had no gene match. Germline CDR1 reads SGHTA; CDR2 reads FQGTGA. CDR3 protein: CASSTSGGSTDTQYF. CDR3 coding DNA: TGTGCCAGCAGCACTAGCGGGGGGAGCACAGATACGCAGTATTTT.

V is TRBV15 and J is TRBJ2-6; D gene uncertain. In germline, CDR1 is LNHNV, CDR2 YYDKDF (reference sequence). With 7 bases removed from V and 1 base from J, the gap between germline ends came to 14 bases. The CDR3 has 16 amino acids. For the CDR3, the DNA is TGTGCCACCACCAACGCGGTGGCGTCTGGGGCCAACGTCCTGACTTTC. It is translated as CATTNAVASGANVLTF.

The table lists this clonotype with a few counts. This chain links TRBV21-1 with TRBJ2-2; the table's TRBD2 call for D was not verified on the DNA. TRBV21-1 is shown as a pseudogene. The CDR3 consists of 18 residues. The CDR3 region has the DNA TGTGCCAGCAGTCCCTCCGACGGTCTAGCGGGGGGGGCCGGGGAGCTGTTTTTT. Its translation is CASSPSDGLAGGAGELFF.

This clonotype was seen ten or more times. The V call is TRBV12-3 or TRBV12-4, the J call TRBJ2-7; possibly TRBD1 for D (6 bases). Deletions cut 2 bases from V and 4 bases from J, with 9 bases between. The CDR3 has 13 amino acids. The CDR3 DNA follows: TGTGCCAGCAGTTTACAGCAGGGGTACGAGCAGTACTTC. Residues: CASSLQQGYEQYF.

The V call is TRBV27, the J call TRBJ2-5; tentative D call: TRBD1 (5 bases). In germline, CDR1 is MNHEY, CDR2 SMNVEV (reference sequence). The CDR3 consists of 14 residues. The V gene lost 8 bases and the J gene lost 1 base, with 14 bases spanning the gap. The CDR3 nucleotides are TGTGCCAGCGCCGCCCGGCAGGGCCAAGAGACCCAGTACTTC. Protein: CASAARQGQETQYF.

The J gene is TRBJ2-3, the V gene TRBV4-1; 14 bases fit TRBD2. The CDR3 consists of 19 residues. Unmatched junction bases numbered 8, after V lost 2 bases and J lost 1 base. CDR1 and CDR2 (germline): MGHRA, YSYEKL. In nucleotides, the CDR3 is TGCGCCAGCAGCCAACAAGGACTAGCGGGAGGCGGCGGCACAGATACGCAGTATTTT. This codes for CASSQQGLAGGGGTDTQYF.

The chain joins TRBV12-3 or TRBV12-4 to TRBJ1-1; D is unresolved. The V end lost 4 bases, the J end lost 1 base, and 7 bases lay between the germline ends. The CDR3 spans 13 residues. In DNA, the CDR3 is TGTGCCAGCAGTTCCCCTTCGAACACTGAAGCTTTCTTT. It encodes CASSSPSNTEAFF.

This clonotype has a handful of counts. The CDR3: CASSILAGTDTQYF. CDR3 DNA: TGTGCCAGCAGTATACTAGCGGGAACAGATACGCAGTATTTT. V and J are TRBV28 and TRBJ2-3, with TRBD2 matching over 10 bases. The length of the CDR3 is 14 residues. Germline CDR1 reads MDHEN; CDR2 reads SYDVKM. V was pared by 5 bases and J by 3 bases, with 2 bases of the junction left unmatched. Combining the CDR3 with reference TRBV28 and TRBJ2-3 gives the whole variable domain DVKVTQSSRYLVKRTGEKVFLECVQDMDHENMFWYRQDPGLGLRLIYFSYDVKMKEKGDIPEGYSVSREKKERFSLILESASTNQTSMYLCASSILAGTDTQYFGPGTRLTVL.

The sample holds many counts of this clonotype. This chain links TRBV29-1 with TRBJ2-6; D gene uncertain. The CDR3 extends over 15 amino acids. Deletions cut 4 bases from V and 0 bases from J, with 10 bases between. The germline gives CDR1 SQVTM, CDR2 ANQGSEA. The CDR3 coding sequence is TGCAGCGTTGGCAGCTCCAGCTCTGGGGCCAACGTCCTGACTTTC. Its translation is CSVGSSSSGANVLTF.

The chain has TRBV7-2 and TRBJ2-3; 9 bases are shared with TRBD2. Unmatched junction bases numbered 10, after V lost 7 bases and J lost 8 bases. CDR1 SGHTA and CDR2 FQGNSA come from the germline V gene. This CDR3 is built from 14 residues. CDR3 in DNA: TGTGCCAGCAAGGGCGGGGGGGAATCAAGTACGCAGTATTTT. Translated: CASKGGGESSTQYF.

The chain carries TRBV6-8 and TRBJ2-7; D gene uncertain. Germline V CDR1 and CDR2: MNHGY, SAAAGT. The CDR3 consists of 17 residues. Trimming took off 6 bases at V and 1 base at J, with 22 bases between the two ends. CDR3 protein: CASSYRQPIKTSYEQYF. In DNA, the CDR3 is TGTGCCAGCAGCTATCGTCAGCCGATTAAAACTTCCTACGAGCAGTACTTC.

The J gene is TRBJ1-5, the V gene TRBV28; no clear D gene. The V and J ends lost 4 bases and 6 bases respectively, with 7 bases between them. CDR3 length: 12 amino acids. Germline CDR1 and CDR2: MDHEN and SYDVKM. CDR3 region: CASSSLPQPQHF. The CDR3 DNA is TGTGCCAGCAGTTCTCTACCTCAGCCCCAGCATTTT. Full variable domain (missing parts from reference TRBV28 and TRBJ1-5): DVKVTQSSRYLVKRTGEKVFLECVQDMDHENMFWYRQDPGLGLRLIYFSYDVKMKEKGDIPEGYSVSREKKERFSLILESASTNQTSMYLCASSSLPQPQHFGDGTRLSIL.

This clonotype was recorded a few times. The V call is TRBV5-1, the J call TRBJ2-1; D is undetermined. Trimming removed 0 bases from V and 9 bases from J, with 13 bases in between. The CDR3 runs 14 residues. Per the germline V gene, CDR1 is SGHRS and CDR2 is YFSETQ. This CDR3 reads CASSLDLGNVEQFF. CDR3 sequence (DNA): TGCGCCAGCAGCTTGGATTTGGGTAATGTTGAGCAGTTCTTC. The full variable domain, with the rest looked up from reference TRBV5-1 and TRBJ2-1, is KAGVTQTPRYLIKTRGQQVTLSCSPISGHRSVSWYQQTPGQGLQFLFEYFSETQRNKGNFPGRFSGRQFSNSRSEMNVSTLELGDSALYLCASSLDLGNVEQFFGPGTRLTVL.

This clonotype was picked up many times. The DNA for the CDR3 is TGCAGCGTTGAAGATACTGGGGGCACCTACGAGCAGTACTTC. Amino acids: CSVEDTGGTYEQYF. The J gene is TRBJ2-7, the V gene TRBV29-1; maybe TRBD1 (6 bases). This CDR3 contains 14 residues. Trimming pared 0 bases from V and 2 bases from J, leaving 11 bases between. CDR1 and CDR2 (germline): SQVTM, ANQGSEA.

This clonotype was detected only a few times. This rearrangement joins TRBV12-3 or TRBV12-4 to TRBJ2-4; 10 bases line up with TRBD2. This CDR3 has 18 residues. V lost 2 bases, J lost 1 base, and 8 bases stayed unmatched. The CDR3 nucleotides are TGTGCCAGCAGTTTACCGCGCGGAGCGGGGGGGGCCAAAAACATTCAGTACTTC. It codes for CASSLPRGAGGAKNIQYF.

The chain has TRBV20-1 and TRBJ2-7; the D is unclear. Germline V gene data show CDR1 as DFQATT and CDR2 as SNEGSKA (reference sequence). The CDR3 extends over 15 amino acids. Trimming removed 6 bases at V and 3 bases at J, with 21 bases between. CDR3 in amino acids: CSAPGRQRGDYEQYF. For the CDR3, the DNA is TGCAGTGCCCCAGGTCGACAACGTGGTGACTACGAGCAGTACTTC.